A selection of T cell receptor beta chains follows, all from one sample in a study of blood T cell repertoires in COVID-19. TCRdb's table, derived via immunoSEQ multiplex PCR, lists solely in-frame clones and lacks some. The sample consists of hundreds of thousands of clones, around 80% of them appearing once. The sample was peripheral blood. The receptors originated from a woman aged 25 to 39 with COVID-19, enrolled during active disease. CDR3s include the opening cysteine and the closing phenylalanine or tryptophan. The D gene is left open where the match is weak. The size field is filled for only some rows; it gives once, few, many or a size class.

CDR3 protein: CASSSGTGKLFF
CDR3 DNA: TGTGCCAGTTCTAGCGGCACCGGGAAGCTGTTTTTT
V gene: TRBV9
J gene: TRBJ2-2
CDR3 length: 12
D gene: TRBD2
clone size: -

CDR3 protein: CASSLSAGLTDTQYF
CDR3 DNA: TGTGCCAGCAGCCTATCAGCGGGACTCACAGATACGCAGTATTTT
V gene: TRBV5-4
J gene: TRBJ2-3
CDR3 length: 15
D gene: TRBD2
clone size: -

CDR3 protein: CASTERGEGTPYEQYF
CDR3 DNA: TGTGCCAGTACAGAACGGGGGGAAGGGACCCCCTACGAGCAGTACTTC
V gene: TRBV19
J gene: TRBJ2-7
CDR3 length: 16
D gene: TRBD2
clone size: -

CDR3 protein: CAGRDRGSTDTQYF
CDR3 DNA: TGTGCCGGCCGGGACAGGGGAAGCACAGATACGCAGTATTTT
V gene: TRBV30
J gene: TRBJ2-3
CDR3 length: 14
D gene: TRBD1
clone size: once

CDR3 protein: CAWSVGGILEQYF
CDR3 DNA: TGTGCCTGGAGTGTTGGAGGAATCCTAGAGCAGTACTTC
V gene: TRBV30
J gene: TRBJ2-7
CDR3 length: 13
D gene: -
clone size: -

CDR3 protein: CASRKQGANEKLFF
CDR3 DNA: TGTGCCAGCAGGAAACAGGGGGCTAATGAAAAACTGTTTTTT
V gene: TRBV7-8
J gene: TRBJ1-4
CDR3 length: 14
D gene: TRBD1
clone size: -

CDR3 protein: CASSERPGGISPLHF
CDR3 DNA: TGTGCCAGCAGTGAACGGCCAGGGGGCATTTCACCCCTCCACTTT
V gene: TRBV6-1
J gene: TRBJ1-6
CDR3 length: 15
D gene: TRBD1
clone size: -

CDR3 protein: CASSIGTGDFTDTQYF
CDR3 DNA: TGTGCCAGTAGTATCGGGACAGGGGATTTCACAGATACGCAGTATTTT
V gene: TRBV19
J gene: TRBJ2-3
CDR3 length: 16
D gene: TRBD1
clone size: -

CDR3 protein: CATSSSAGVPYEQYF
CDR3 DNA: TGTGCCACCAGCTCTTCAGCGGGAGTCCCCTACGAGCAGTACTTC
V gene: TRBV15
J gene: TRBJ2-7
CDR3 length: 15
D gene: TRBD2
clone size: -

CDR3 protein: CASKGRASGITDTQYF
CDR3 DNA: TGCGCCAGCAAGGGACGGGCTAGCGGGATCACAGATACGCAGTATTTT
V gene: TRBV5-1
J gene: TRBJ2-3
CDR3 length: 16
D gene: TRBD2
clone size: few

CDR3 protein: CASSGLATNTGELFF
CDR3 DNA: TGTGCCAGTAGTGGACTAGCGACGAACACCGGGGAGCTGTTTTTT
V gene: TRBV19
J gene: TRBJ2-2
CDR3 length: 15
D gene: TRBD2
clone size: once

CDR3 protein: CATSFASGAGLLSGNQPQHF
CDR3 DNA: TGTGCCACCAGCTTCGCATCGGGAGCCGGCTTACTTAGCGGCAATCAGCCCCAGCATTTT
V gene: TRBV15
J gene: TRBJ1-5
CDR3 length: 20
D gene: -
clone size: -

CDR3 protein: CASSSTRIGSNEQFF
CDR3 DNA: TGTGCCAGCAGCTCCACCCGAATCGGGTCCAATGAGCAGTTCTTC
V gene: TRBV3-1/TRBV3-2
J gene: TRBJ2-1
CDR3 length: 15
D gene: -
clone size: -

CDR3 protein: CASSQGGGNTIYF
CDR3 DNA: TGTGCCAGCAGCCAGGGAGGTGGAAACACCATATATTTT
V gene: TRBV3-1/TRBV3-2
J gene: TRBJ1-3
CDR3 length: 13
D gene: -
clone size: -

CDR3 protein: CASSPGGQGFSDTQYF
CDR3 DNA: TGTGCCAGCAGCCCAGGGGGACAGGGTTTTTCAGATACGCAGTATTTT
V gene: TRBV5-4
J gene: TRBJ2-3
CDR3 length: 16
D gene: TRBD1
clone size: few

CDR3 protein: CASSPDRERSYEQYF
CDR3 DNA: TGTGCCAGCAGTCCTGACAGGGAAAGATCCTACGAGCAGTACTTC
V gene: TRBV2
J gene: TRBJ2-7
CDR3 length: 15
D gene: TRBD1
clone size: -

CDR3 protein: CASSSDWNRLEQYF
CDR3 DNA: TGTGCCAGCAGTTCTGACTGGAATCGACTCGAGCAGTACTTC
V gene: TRBV7-2
J gene: TRBJ2-7
CDR3 length: 14
D gene: -
clone size: once

CDR3 protein: CASSPGAGVQPQHF
CDR3 DNA: TGTGCCAGCAGCCCCGGGGCAGGGGTTCAGCCCCAGCATTTT
V gene: TRBV4-2
J gene: TRBJ1-5
CDR3 length: 14
D gene: -
clone size: many

CDR3 protein: CASSRTSGPGELFF
CDR3 DNA: TGTGCCAGCAGTAGGACTAGCGGGCCCGGGGAGCTGTTTTTT
V gene: TRBV6-4
J gene: TRBJ2-2
CDR3 length: 14
D gene: TRBD2
clone size: -

CDR3 protein: CASGGGSRNSPLHF
CDR3 DNA: TGTGCCAGTGGAGGGGGCTCTAGGAATTCACCCCTCCACTTT
V gene: TRBV19
J gene: TRBJ1-6
CDR3 length: 14
D gene: TRBD1
clone size: -

CDR3 protein: CASSLAPGFNEQYF
CDR3 DNA: TGCGCCAGCAGCTTGGCACCAGGGTTCAACGAGCAGTACTTC
V gene: TRBV5-1
J gene: TRBJ2-7
CDR3 length: 14
D gene: -
clone size: -

CDR3 protein: CASSYTGTEQFF
CDR3 DNA: TGTGCCAGCAGTTACACCGGGACAGAGCAGTTCTTC
V gene: TRBV6-5
J gene: TRBJ2-1
CDR3 length: 12
D gene: -
clone size: -

CDR3 protein: CASSWGQGFNQPQHF
CDR3 DNA: TGTGCCAGCAGTTGGGGACAGGGGTTCAATCAGCCCCAGCATTTT
V gene: TRBV6-5
J gene: TRBJ1-5
CDR3 length: 15
D gene: TRBD1
clone size: once

CDR3 protein: CASLWRETQYF
CDR3 DNA: TGTGCCAGCCTGTGGCGGGAGACCCAGTACTTC
V gene: TRBV2
J gene: TRBJ2-5
CDR3 length: 11
D gene: -
clone size: once

CDR3 protein: CASSQDQILTGELFF
CDR3 DNA: TGTGCCAGCAGCCAAGATCAGATCCTCACCGGGGAGCTGTTTTTT
V gene: TRBV4-2
J gene: TRBJ2-2
CDR3 length: 15
D gene: -
clone size: medium-sized

CDR3 protein: CASSIVLGGQPQHF
CDR3 DNA: TGTGCCAGTAGTATAGTTTTGGGGGGTCAGCCCCAGCATTTT
V gene: TRBV19
J gene: TRBJ1-5
CDR3 length: 14
D gene: -
clone size: -

CDR3 protein: CASSDSDRPEQYF
CDR3 DNA: TGCGCCAGCAGTGACAGCGACCGACCGGAGCAGTACTTC
V gene: TRBV10-2
J gene: TRBJ2-7
CDR3 length: 13
D gene: -
clone size: -

CDR3 protein: CASSGTGSVYEQYF
CDR3 DNA: TGTGCCAGCAGCGGGACAGGGTCGGTCTACGAGCAGTACTTC
V gene: TRBV27
J gene: TRBJ2-7
CDR3 length: 14
D gene: TRBD1
clone size: once

CDR3 protein: CAWRGQGSGNTIYF
CDR3 DNA: TGTGCCTGGAGGGGACAGGGGTCTGGAAACACCATATATTTT
V gene: TRBV30
J gene: TRBJ1-3
CDR3 length: 14
D gene: TRBD1
clone size: -

CDR3 protein: CASSLTTGRTYNEQFF
CDR3 DNA: TGTGCCAGCAGCTTAACGACCGGGAGGACCTACAATGAGCAGTTCTTC
V gene: TRBV7-2
J gene: TRBJ2-1
CDR3 length: 16
D gene: TRBD2
clone size: -

CDR3 protein: CSVASGGAPYEQYF
CDR3 DNA: TGCAGCGTTGCATCAGGGGGCGCGCCCTACGAGCAGTACTTC
V gene: TRBV29-1
J gene: TRBJ2-7
CDR3 length: 14
D gene: TRBD1
clone size: -

CDR3 protein: CASSVGREAQNTGELFF
CDR3 DNA: TGTGCCAGTAGTGTAGGGCGGGAGGCCCAGAACACCGGGGAGCTGTTTTTT
V gene: TRBV19
J gene: TRBJ2-2
CDR3 length: 17
D gene: TRBD2
clone size: -

CDR3 protein: CAWSRDISFYGYTF
CDR3 DNA: TGTGCCTGGAGTCGGGACATCTCCTTCTATGGCTACACCTTC
V gene: TRBV30
J gene: TRBJ1-2
CDR3 length: 14
D gene: -
clone size: -

CDR3 protein: CASSVVPGSTEAFF
CDR3 DNA: TGTGCCAGCAGCGTAGTACCGGGAAGCACTGAAGCTTTCTTT
V gene: TRBV9
J gene: TRBJ1-1
CDR3 length: 14
D gene: -
clone size: few

CDR3 protein: CASSFPGGETQYF
CDR3 DNA: TGCGCCAGCAGCTTCCCGGGGGGAGAGACCCAGTACTTC
V gene: TRBV5-1
J gene: TRBJ2-5
CDR3 length: 13
D gene: TRBD2
clone size: -

CDR3 protein: CASSPRPGQGPYEQYF
CDR3 DNA: TGTGCCAGCTCACCACGACCGGGACAGGGGCCCTACGAGCAGTACTTC
V gene: TRBV18
J gene: TRBJ2-7
CDR3 length: 16
D gene: TRBD1
clone size: -

CDR3 protein: CSVEKREYIDEQFF
CDR3 DNA: TGCAGCGTTGAGAAGCGGGAGTATATCGATGAGCAGTTCTTC
V gene: TRBV29-1
J gene: TRBJ2-1
CDR3 length: 14
D gene: TRBD2
clone size: -

CDR3 protein: CSVEDRDRPTDTQYF
CDR3 DNA: TGCAGCGTTGAAGACCGGGACAGGCCCACAGATACGCAGTATTTT
V gene: TRBV29-1
J gene: TRBJ2-3
CDR3 length: 15
D gene: TRBD1
clone size: -

CDR3 protein: CASSVETGLGGYTF
CDR3 DNA: TGTGCCAGCAGCGTAGAGACAGGCCTCGGTGGCTACACCTTC
V gene: TRBV9
J gene: TRBJ1-2
CDR3 length: 14
D gene: -
clone size: -

CDR3 protein: CASSTPGQGETQYF
CDR3 DNA: TGTGCCAGCAGCACACCGGGACAGGGAGAGACCCAGTACTTC
V gene: TRBV5-5
J gene: TRBJ2-5
CDR3 length: 14
D gene: TRBD1
clone size: once